This record concerns one TCR beta chain sequence. The target antigen is unknown. This record comes from a study of T cells expressing NK-cell markers. Findings of the study overall: Clarity on HCMV specificity was lacking for the expanded NKG2C+ T cell clones.

TCRdb re-called the 5' RACE reads and shows each CDR3 protein once, DNA omitted. The table counts approximately 420,000 distinct CDR3 sequences; roughly 10% lies in the top ten. This CDR3 spans 15 amino acids. Germline assignment: CDR1 MGHRA and CDR2 YSYEKL. The TCR comes from a woman aged 45-60 years in good health. The sample consisted of blood T cells: a sorted CD56 or NKG2C T cell subset, CD4+ or CD8+ T cells, or bulk PBMC T cells (not recorded which). V usage is TRBV4-1 and J usage is TRBJ2-4; absent DNA, TCRdb's TRBD1 call cannot be checked. The chain's CDR3 is CASSQPDPGTNIQYF.